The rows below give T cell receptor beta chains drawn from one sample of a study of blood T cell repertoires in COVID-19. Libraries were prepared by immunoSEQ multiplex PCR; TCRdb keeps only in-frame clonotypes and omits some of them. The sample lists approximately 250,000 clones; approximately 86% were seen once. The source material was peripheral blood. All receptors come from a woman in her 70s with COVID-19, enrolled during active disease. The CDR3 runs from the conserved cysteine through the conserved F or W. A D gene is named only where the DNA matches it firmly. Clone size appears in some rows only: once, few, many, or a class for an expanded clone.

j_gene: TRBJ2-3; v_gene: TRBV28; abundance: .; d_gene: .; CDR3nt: TGTGCCAGCAGTCCCTTAGCGGGCACAGATACGCAGTATTTT; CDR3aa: CASSPLAGTDTQYF
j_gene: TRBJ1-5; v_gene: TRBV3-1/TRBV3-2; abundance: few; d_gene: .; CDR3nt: TGTGCCAGCAGCCAAGACAGGTTCAATCAGCCCCAGCATTTT; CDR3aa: CASSQDRFNQPQHF
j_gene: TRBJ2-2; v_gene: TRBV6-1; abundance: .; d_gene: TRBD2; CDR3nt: TGTGCCAGCAGTGACTATTTAGCGGGGCGCACCGGGGAGCTGTTTTTT; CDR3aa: CASSDYLAGRTGELFF
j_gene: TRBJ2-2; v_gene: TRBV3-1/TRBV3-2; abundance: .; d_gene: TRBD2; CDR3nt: TGTGCCAGCAGTCCCGGTGGTGGACTAGCGTGGACCGGGGAGCTGTTTTTT; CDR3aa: CASSPGGGLAWTGELFF
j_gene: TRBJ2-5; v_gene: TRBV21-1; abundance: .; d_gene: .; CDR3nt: TGTGCCAGCAGCCTTCCGACAGGGGCCAGGGAGACCCAGTACTTC; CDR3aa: CASSLPTGARETQYF
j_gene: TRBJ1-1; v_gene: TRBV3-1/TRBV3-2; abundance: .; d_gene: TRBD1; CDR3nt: TGTGCCAGCACCGCCAAGAGCACAGGGGGCGCGGGGACTGAAGCTTTCTTT; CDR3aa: CASTAKSTGGAGTEAFF
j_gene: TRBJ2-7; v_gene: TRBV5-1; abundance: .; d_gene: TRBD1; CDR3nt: TGCGCCAGCAGCCGTGCCGGGACAGGTTCCTACGAGCAGTACTTC; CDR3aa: CASSRAGTGSYEQYF
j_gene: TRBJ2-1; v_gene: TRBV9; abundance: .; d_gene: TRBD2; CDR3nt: TGTGCCAGCAGCGTCCCATCTGAAGCCGGGACTAGCGGGGGGCAAGACAATGAGCAGTTCTTC; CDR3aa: CASSVPSEAGTSGGQDNEQFF
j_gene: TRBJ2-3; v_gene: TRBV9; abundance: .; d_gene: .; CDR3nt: TGTGCCAGCAGCGTTTTACCCGCAGGGGCAGATACGCAGTATTTT; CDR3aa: CASSVLPAGADTQYF
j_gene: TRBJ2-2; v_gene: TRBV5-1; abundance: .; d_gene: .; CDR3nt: TGCGCCAGCAGCTTGGGAGGGAACACCGGGGAGCTGTTTTTT; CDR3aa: CASSLGGNTGELFF
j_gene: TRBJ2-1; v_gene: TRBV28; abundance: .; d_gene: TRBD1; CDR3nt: TGTGCCAGCAGTTTCGACCCCGGGACAGGGAGACATGAGCAGTTCTTC; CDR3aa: CASSFDPGTGRHEQFF
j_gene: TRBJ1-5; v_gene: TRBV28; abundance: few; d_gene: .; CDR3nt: TGTGCCAGCAGGGATGAATACAGGGTTGACAATCAGCCCCAGCATTTT; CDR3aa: CASRDEYRVDNQPQHF
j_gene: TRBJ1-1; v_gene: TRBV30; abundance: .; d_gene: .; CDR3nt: TGTGCCTGGAGTAAGACAGGAGGCACTGAAGCTTTCTTT; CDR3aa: CAWSKTGGTEAFF